The sequence of this T cell receptor beta chain was determined in a study of CD8+CD57+ T cells in acquired aplastic anemia. CDR1 LNHDA and CDR2 SQIVND come from the germline V gene (reference sequence). V shed 3 bases and J 4 bases; nucleotides not matched to a gene: 7. This CDR3 contains 15 residues. Researchers used genomic DNA as the template to profile TCR beta VDJ and CDR3. TCRdb re-called the reads with MiXCR, one entry per CDR3 protein. The sample lists roughly 170,000 distinct CDR3 sequences; roughly 63% were seen once. The sequencing sample was made of sorted CD4+, CD8+, or CD8+CD57+ T cells (not recorded which) from PBMCs. The V and J genes are TRBV19 and TRBJ2-7, with 9 positions matching TRBD2. The TCR comes from a human donor in good health. The chain's CDR3 is CASSMSSGIVYEQYF. CDR3 sequence (DNA): TGTGCCAGTAGTATGTCTAGCGGGATAGTGTACGAGCAGTACTTC.